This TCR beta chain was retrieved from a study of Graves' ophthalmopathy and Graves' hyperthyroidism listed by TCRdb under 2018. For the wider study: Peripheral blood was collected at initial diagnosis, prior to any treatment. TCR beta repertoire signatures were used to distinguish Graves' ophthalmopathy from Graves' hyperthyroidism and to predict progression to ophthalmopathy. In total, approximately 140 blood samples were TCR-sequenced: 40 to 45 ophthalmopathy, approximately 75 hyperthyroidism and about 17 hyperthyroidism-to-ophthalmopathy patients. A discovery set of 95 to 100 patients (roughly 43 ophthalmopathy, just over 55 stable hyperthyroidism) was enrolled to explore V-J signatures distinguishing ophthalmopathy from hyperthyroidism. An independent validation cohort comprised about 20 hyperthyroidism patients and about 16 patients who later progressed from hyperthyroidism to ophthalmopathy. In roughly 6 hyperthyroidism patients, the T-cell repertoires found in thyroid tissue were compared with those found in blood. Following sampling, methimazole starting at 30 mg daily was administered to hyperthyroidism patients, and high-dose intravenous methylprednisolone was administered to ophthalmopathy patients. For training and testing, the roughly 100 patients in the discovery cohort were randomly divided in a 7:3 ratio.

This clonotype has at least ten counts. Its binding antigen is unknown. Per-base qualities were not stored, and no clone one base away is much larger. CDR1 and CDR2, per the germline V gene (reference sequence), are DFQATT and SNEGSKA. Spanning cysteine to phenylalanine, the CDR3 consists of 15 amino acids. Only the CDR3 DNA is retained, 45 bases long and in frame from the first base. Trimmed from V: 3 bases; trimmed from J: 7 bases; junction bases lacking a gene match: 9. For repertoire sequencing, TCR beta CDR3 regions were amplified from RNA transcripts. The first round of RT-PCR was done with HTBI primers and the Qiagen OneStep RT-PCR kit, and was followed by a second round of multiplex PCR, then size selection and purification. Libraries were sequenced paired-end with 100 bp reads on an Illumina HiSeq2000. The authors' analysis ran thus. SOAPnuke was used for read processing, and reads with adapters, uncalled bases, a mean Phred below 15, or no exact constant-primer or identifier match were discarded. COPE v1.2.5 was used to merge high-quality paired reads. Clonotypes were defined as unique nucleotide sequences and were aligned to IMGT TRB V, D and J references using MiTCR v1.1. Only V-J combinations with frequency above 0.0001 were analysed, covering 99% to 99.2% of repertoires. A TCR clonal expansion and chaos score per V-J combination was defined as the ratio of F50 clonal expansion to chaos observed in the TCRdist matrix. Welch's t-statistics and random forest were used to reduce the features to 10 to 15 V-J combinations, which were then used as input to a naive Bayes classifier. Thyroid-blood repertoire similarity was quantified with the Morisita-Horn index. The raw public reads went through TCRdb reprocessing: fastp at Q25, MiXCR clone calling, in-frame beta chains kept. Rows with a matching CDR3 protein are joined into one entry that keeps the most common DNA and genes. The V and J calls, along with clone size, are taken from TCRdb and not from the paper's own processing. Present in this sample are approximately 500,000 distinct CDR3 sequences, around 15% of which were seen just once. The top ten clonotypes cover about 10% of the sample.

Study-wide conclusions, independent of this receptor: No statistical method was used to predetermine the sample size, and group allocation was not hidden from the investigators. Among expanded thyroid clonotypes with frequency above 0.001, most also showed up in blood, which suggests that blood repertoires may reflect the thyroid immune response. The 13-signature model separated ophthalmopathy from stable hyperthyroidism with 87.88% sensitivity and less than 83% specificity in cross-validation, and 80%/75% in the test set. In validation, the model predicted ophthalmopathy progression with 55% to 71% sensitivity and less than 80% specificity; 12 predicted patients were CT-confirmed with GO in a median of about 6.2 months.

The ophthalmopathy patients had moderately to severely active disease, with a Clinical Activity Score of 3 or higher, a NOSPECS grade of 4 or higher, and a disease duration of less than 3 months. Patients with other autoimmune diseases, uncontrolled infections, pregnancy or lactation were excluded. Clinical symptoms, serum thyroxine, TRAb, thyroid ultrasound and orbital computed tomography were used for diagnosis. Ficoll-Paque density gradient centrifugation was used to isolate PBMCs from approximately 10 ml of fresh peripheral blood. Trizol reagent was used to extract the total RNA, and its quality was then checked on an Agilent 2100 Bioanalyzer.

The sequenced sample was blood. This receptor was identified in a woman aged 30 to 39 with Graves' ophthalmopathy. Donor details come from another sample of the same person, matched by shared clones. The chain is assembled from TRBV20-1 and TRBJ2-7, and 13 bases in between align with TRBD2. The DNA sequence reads TGCAGTGCTAGTAGTGGGACTAGCGGGATAATAGAGCAGTACTTC. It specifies CSASSGTSGIIEQYF.